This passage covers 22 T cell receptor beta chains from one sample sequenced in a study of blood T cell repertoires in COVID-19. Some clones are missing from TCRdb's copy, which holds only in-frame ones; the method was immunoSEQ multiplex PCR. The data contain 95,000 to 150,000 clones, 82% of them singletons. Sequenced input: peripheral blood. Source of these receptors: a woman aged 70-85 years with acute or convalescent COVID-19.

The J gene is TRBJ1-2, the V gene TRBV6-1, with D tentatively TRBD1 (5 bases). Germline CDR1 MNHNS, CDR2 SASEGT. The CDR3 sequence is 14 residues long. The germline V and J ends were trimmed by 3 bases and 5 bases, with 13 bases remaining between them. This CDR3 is CASSDWGRGYGYTF. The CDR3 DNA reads TGTGCCAGCAGTGATTGGGGGAGGGGATATGGCTACACCTTC.

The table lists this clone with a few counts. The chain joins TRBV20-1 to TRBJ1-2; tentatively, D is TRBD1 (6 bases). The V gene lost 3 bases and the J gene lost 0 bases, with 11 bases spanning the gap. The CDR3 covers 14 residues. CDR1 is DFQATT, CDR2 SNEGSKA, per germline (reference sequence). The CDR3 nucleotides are TGCAGTGCTAGTGACAGGTTAGCTAACTATGGCTACACCTTC. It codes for CSASDRLANYGYTF.

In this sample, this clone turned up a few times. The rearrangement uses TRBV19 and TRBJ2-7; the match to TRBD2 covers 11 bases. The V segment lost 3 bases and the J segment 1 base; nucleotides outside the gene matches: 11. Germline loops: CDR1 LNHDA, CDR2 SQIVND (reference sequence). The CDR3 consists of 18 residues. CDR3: CASSIPRRLAGLSYEQYV. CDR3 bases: TGTGCCAGTAGTATTCCCCGCCGACTAGCGGGGTTATCCTACGAGCAGTACGTC.

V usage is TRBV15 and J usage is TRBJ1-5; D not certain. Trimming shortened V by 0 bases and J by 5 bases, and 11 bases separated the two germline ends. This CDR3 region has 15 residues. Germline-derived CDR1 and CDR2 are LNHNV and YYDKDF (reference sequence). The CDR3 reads CATSRDGGRYQPQHF. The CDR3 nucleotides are TGTGCCACCAGCAGAGATGGTGGGAGGTATCAGCCCCAGCATTTT.

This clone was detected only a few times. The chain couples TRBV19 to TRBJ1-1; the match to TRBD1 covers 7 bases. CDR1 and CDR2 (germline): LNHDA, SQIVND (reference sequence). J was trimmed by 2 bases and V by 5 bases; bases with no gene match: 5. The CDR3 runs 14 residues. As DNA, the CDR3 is TGTGCCAGTAGTTTCCGACAGGGAAACACTGAAGCTTTCTTT. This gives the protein CASSFRQGNTEAFF.

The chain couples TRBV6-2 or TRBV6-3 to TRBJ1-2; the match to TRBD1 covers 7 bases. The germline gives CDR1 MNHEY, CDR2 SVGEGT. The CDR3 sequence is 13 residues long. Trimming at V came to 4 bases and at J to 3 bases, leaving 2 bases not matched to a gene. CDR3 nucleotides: TGTGCCAGCAGTTTGGGGACAGACTATGGCTACACCTTC. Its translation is CASSLGTDYGYTF.

CDR3 region: CASSQAPGHSTEAFF. CDR3 bases: TGTGCCAGCAGCCAAGCCCCAGGACACTCCACTGAAGCTTTCTTT. The chain links TRBV3-1 (or the pseudogene TRBV3-2) to TRBJ1-1, with D possibly matching TRBD1 (5 bases). The CDR3 consists of 15 residues. V lost 1 base to trimming and J lost 4 bases, with 13 bases between them. The germline gives CDR1 LGHDT, CDR2 YNNKEL (reference sequence).

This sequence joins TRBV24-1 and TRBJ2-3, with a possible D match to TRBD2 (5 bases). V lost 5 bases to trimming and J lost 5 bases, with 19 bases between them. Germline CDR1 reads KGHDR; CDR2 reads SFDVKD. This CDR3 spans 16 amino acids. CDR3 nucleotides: TGTGCCACCAGTGCCCTGGGCGTGGGAGCCGAAGATACGCAGTATTTT. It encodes CATSALGVGAEDTQYF.

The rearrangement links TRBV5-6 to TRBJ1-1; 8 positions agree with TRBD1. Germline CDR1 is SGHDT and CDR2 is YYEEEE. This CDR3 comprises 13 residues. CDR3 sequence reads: CEGGQGGVTEAFF. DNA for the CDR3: TGTGAAGGCGGACAGGGTGGTGTCACTGAAGCTTTCTTT.

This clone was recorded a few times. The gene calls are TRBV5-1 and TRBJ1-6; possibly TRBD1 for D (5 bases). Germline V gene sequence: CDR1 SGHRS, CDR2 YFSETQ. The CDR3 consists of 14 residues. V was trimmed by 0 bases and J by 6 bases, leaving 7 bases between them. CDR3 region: CASSLDGANSPLHF. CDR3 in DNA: TGCGCCAGCAGCTTGGATGGGGCTAATTCACCCCTCCACTTT. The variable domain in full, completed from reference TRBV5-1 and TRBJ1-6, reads KAGVTQTPRYLIKTRGQQVTLSCSPISGHRSVSWYQQTPGQGLQFLFEYFSETQRNKGNFPGRFSGRQFSNSRSEMNVSTLELGDSALYLCASSLDGANSPLHFGNGTRLTVT.

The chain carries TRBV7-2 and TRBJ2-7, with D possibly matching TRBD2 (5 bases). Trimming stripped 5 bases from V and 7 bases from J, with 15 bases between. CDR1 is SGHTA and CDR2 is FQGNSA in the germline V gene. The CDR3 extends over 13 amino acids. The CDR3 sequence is CASSPRGGDEQYF. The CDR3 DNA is TGTGCCAGCAGCCCCCGGGGTGGAGATGAGCAGTACTTC.

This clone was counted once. The CDR3 nucleotides are TGTGCCAGCAGTGGGACAGGGAGTACGCTACTCTATGGCTACACCTTC. Amino acid sequence: CASSGTGSTLLYGYTF. The chain links TRBV7-2 to TRBJ1-2; 9 bases align to TRBD1. There are 16 residues in the CDR3. J lost 4 bases, V lost 6 bases, and 12 bases had no gene match. Germline V lookup: CDR1 SGHTA, CDR2 FQGNSA.

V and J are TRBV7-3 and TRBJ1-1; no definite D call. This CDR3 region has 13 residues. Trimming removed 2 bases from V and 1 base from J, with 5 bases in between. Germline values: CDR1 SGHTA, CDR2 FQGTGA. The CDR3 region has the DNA TGTGCCAGCAGCTTAGGAGCGAACACTGAAGCTTTCTTT. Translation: CASSLGANTEAFF.

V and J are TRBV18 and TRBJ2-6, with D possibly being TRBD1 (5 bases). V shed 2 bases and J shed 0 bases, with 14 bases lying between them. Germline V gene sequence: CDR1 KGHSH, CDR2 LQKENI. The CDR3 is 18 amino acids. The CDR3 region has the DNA TGTGCCAGCTCACCAAGGGATTCTGGGGCCTCTGGGGCCAACGTCCTGACTTTC. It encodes CASSPRDSGASGANVLTF. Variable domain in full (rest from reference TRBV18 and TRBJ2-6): NAGVMQNPRHLVRRRGQEARLRCSPMKGHSHVYWYRQLPEEGLKFMVYLQKENIIDESGMPKERFSAEFPKEGPSILRIQQVVRGDSAAYFCASSPRDSGASGANVLTFGAGSRLTVL.

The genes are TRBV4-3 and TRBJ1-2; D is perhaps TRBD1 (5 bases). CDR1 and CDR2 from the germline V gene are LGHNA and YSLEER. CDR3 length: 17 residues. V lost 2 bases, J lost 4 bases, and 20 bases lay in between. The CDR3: CASSQIFRSAQVYGYTF. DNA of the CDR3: TGCGCCAGCAGCCAAATTTTCCGAAGCGCACAGGTCTATGGCTACACCTTC.

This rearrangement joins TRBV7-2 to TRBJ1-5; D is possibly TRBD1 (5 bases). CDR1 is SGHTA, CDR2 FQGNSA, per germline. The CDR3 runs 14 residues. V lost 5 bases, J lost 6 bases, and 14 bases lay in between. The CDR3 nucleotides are TGTGCCAGCAGCGGGGTCTTGGGGGGTCAGCCCCAGCATTTT. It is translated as CASSGVLGGQPQHF.

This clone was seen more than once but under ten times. The CDR3 DNA sequence: TGTGCCAGCGTAGCGGTCTTACAAGAGACCCAGTACTTC. Protein product: CASVAVLQETQYF. This chain links TRBV6-5 with TRBJ2-5; D perhaps matches TRBD2 (6 bases). Per the germline V gene, CDR1 is MNHEY and CDR2 is SVGAGI. The CDR3 length is 13 residues. Between the trimmed V and J ends, which lost 8 bases and 2 bases, there was a span of 12 bases.

For the CDR3, the DNA is TGCAGCGTTGCTCCGGGAGGATATGGCTACACCTTC. As protein: CSVAPGGYGYTF. The chain links TRBV29-1 to TRBJ1-2; D ambiguous. Germline CDR1 is SQVTM and CDR2 is ANQGSEA. Trimming pared 4 bases from V and 5 bases from J, leaving 11 bases between. The CDR3 runs to 12 residues. The whole variable domain, filled in from reference TRBV29-1 and TRBJ1-2, reads SAVISQKPSRDICQRGTSLTIQCQVDSQVTMMFWYRQQPGQSLTLIATANQGSEATYESGFVIDKFPISRPNLTFSTLTVSNMSPEDSSIYLCSVAPGGYGYTFGSGTRLTVV.

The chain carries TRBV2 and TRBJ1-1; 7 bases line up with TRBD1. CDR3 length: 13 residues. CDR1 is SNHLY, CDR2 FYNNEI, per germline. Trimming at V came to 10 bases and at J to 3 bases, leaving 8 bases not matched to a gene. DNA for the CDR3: TGTGCCATCAACAGGGGAGAGTACACTGAAGCTTTCTTT. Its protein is CAINRGEYTEAFF.

The CDR3 coding sequence is TGTGCCAGTAGTATAGATTGGTGGACACTTAATTCACCCCTCCACTTT. This translates into CASSIDWWTLNSPLHF. V is TRBV19 and J is TRBJ1-6, with a tentative D call TRBD1 (5 bases). Germline V gives CDR1 LNHDA, CDR2 SQIVND (reference sequence). With 0 bases removed from V and 6 bases from J, the gap between germline ends came to 12 bases. There are 16 residues in the CDR3. Filled out from reference TRBV19 and TRBJ1-6, the complete variable domain reads DGGITQSPKYLFRKEGQNVTLSCEQNLNHDAMYWYRQDPGQGLRLIYYSQIVNDFQKGDIAEGYSVSREKKESFPLTVTSAQKNPTAFYLCASSIDWWTLNSPLHFGNGTRLTVT.

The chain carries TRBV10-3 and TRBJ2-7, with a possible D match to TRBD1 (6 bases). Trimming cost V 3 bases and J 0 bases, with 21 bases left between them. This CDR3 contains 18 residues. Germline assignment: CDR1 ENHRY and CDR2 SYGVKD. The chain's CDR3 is CAISDTINRDKSSYEQYF. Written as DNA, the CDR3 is TGTGCCATCAGTGACACAATAAACCGGGACAAGAGCTCCTACGAGCAGTACTTC.

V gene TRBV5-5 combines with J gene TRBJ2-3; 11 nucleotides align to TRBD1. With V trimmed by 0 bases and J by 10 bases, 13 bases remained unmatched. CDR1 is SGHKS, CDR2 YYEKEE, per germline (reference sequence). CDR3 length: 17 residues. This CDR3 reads CASSLGGTGGRDSPQYF. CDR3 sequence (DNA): TGTGCCAGCAGCTTGGGAGGGACAGGGGGACGGGACTCCCCGCAGTATTTT.